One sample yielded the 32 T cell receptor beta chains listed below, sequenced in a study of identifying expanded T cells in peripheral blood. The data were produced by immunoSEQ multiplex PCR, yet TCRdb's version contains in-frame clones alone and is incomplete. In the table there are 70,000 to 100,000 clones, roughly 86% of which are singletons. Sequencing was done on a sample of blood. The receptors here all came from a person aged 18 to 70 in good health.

CDR3 amino acids: CASSIKAGGGNQPQHF. In nucleotides, the CDR3 is TGTGCCAGTAGTATTAAGGCTGGAGGTGGCAATCAGCCCCAGCATTTT. V and J are TRBV19 and TRBJ1-5; no firm D call. The CDR3 extends over 16 amino acids. V was shortened by 3 bases and J by 2 bases, with 14 bases between the two germline ends. The germline V gene has CDR1 LNHDA and CDR2 SQIVND (reference sequence).

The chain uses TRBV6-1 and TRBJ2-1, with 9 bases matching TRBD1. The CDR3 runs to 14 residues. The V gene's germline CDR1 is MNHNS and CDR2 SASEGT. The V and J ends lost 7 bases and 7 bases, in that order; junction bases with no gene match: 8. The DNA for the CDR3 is TGTGCCAGCACTCCGGGACAGGGTGGTAATGAGCAGTTCTTC. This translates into CASTPGQGGNEQFF.

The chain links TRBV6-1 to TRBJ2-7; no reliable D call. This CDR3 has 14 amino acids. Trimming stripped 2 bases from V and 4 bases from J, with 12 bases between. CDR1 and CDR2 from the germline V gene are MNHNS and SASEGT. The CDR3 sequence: CASSESRATYEQYF. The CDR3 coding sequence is TGTGCCAGCAGTGAATCACGGGCAACGTACGAGCAGTACTTC.

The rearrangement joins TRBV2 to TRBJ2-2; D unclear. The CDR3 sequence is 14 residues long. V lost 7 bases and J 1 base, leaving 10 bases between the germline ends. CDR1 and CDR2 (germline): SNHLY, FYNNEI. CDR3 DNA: TGTGCCAGCAAGCCGGGCAGGAACACCGGGGAGCTGTTTTTT. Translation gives CASKPGRNTGELFF.

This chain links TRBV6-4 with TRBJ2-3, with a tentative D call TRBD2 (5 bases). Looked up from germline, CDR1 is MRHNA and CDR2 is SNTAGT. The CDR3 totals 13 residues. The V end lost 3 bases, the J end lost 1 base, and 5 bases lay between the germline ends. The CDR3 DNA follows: TGTGCCAGCAGTGAGCGGGGCACAGATACGCAGTATTTT. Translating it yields CASSERGTDTQYF.

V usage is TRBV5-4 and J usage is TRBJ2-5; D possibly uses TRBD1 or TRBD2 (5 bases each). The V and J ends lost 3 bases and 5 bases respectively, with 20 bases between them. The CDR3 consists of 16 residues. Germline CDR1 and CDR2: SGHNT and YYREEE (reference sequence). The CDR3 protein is CASSSPSVGDVETQYF. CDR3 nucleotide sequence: TGTGCCAGCAGCTCCCCTAGTGTGGGGGACGTCGAGACCCAGTACTTC.

The CDR3 DNA is TGTGCCACCTCCGGGTCAGGGGCCCAGGTGGGGACCCAGTACTTC. Encoded protein: CATSGSGAQVGTQYF. V and J are TRBV6-5 and TRBJ2-5, with D perhaps TRBD1 (6 bases). CDR1 is MNHEY and CDR2 is SVGAGI in the germline V gene. The germline V and J ends were trimmed by 10 bases and 7 bases, with 25 bases remaining between them. The CDR3 has 15 residues.

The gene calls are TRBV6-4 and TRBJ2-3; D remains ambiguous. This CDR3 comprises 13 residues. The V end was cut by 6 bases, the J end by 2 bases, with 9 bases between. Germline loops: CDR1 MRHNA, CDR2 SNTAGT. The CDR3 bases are TGTGCCAGCAGGGCTACTTACACAGATACGCAGTATTTT. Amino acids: CASRATYTDTQYF.

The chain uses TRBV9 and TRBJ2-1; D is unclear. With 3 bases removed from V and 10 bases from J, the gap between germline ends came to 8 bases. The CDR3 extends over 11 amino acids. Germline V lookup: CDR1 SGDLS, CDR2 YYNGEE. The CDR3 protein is CASSDGVEQFF. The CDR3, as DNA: TGTGCCAGCAGCGACGGCGTGGAGCAGTTCTTC.

CDR3 residues: CASSLSGVSYEQYF. CDR3 bases: TGTGCCAGCAGCTTGTCCGGGGTATCCTACGAGCAGTACTTC. J is TRBJ2-7 and V is TRBV5-5, with a tentative D call TRBD2 (5 bases). Germline V gene data show CDR1 as SGHKS and CDR2 as YYEKEE (reference sequence). CDR3 length: 14 amino acids. V dropped 1 base and J dropped 1 base, with 9 bases sitting between them. The complete variable domain, with remaining parts taken from reference TRBV5-5 and TRBJ2-7, reads DAGVTQSPTHLIKTRGQQVTLRCSPISGHKSVSWYQQVLGQGPQFIFQYYEKEERGRGNFPDRFSARQFPNYSSELNVNALLLGDSALYLCASSLSGVSYEQYFGPGTRLTVT.

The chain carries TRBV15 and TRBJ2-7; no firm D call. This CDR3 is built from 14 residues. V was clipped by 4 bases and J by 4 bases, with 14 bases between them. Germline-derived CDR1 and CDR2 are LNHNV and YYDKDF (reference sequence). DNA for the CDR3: TGTGCCACCAGCATACAGACGAATGCGTACGAGCAGTACTTC. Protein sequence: CATSIQTNAYEQYF.

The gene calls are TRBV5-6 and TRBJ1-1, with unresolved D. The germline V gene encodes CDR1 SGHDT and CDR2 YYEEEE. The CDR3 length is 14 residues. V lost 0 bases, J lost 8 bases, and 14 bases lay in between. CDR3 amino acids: CASSLEIFGREAFF. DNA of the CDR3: TGTGCCAGCAGCTTGGAAATTTTCGGGAGAGAAGCTTTCTTT.

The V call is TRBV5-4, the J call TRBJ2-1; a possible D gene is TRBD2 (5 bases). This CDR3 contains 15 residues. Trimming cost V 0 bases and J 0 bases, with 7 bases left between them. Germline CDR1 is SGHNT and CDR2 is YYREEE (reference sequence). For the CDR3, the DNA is TGTGCCAGCAGCTTGGTTGGGAGCTCCTACAATGAGCAGTTCTTC. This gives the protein CASSLVGSSYNEQFF.

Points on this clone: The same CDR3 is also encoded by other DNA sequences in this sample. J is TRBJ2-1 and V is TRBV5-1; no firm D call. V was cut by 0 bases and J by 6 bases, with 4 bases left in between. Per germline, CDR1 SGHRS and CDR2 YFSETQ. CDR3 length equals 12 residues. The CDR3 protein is CASSLAGNEQFF. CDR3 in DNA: TGCGCCAGCAGCTTGGCGGGCAATGAGCAGTTCTTC.

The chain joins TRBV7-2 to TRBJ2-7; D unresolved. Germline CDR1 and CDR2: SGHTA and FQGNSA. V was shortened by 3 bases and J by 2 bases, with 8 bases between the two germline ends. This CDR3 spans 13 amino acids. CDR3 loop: CASSFTSTYEQYF. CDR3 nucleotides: TGTGCCAGCAGCTTTACCTCGACCTACGAGCAGTACTTC.

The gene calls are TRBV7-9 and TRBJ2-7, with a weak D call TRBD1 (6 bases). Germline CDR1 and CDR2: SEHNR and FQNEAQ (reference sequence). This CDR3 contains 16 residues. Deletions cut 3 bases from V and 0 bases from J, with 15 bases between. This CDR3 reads CASSFPDSLSSYEQYF. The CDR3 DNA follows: TGTGCCAGCAGCTTCCCGGACAGCTTAAGCTCCTACGAGCAGTACTTC.

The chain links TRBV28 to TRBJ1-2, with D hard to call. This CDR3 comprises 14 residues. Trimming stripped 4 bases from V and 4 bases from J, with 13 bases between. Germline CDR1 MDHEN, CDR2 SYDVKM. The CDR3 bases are TGTGCCAGCAGTTGGGAGGACGCAGTCTATGGCTACACCTTC. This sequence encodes CASSWEDAVYGYTF.

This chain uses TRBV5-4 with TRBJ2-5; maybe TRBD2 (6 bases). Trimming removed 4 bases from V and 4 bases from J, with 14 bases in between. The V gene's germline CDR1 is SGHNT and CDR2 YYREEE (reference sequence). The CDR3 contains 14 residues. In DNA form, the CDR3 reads TGTGCCAGCAGCCCCCTCGGGGGATTAGAGACCCAGTACTTC. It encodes CASSPLGGLETQYF.

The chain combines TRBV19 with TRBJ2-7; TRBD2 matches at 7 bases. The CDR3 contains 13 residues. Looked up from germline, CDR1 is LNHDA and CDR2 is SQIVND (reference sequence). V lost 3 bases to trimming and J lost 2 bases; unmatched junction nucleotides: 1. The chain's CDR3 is CASSMAGAYEQYF. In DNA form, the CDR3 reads TGTGCCAGTAGTATGGCGGGAGCCTACGAGCAGTACTTC.

For the CDR3, the DNA is TGTGCCAGCAGCCTACAGGGGGATGGCTACACCTTC. Protein product: CASSLQGDGYTF. The chain recombines TRBV7-9 with TRBJ1-2; 8 bases line up with TRBD1. The CDR3 has 12 residues. Per germline, CDR1 SEHNR and CDR2 FQNEAQ (reference sequence). Trimming cost V 5 bases and J 6 bases; bases outside gene matches: 2. The variable domain in full, with the rest retrieved from reference TRBV7-9 and TRBJ1-2, is DTGVSQNPRHKITKRGQNVTFRCDPISEHNRLYWYRQTLGQGPEFLTYFQNEAQLEKSRLLSDRFSAERPKGSFSTLEIQRTEQGDSAMYLCASSLQGDGYTFGSGTRLTVV.

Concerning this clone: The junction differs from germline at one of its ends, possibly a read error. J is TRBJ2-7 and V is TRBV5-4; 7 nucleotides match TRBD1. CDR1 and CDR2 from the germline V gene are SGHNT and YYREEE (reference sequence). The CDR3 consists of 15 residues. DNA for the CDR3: TGTGCCAGCAGTTTGGGACAGTCGGCCTCCTACGAGCAGTACTTC. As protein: CASSLGQSASYEQYF.

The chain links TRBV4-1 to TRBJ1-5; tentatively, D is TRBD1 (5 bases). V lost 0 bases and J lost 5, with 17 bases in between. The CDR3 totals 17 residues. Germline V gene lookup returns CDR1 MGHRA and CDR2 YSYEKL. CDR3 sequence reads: CASSQEGRVELDQPQHF. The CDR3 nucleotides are TGCGCCAGCAGCCAAGAAGGCAGGGTAGAACTCGATCAGCCCCAGCATTTT.

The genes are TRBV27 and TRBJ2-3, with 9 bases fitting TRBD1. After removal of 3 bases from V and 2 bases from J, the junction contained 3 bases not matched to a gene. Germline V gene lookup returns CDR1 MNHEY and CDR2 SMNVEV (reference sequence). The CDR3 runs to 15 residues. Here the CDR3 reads CASSFRDRDTDTQYF. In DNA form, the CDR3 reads TGTGCCAGCAGTTTCCGGGACAGGGACACAGATACGCAGTATTTT.

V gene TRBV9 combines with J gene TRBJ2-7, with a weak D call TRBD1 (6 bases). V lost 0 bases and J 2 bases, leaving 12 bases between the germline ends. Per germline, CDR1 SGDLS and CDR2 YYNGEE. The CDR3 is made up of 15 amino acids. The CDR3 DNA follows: TGTGCCAGCAGCGTAGATCCAGGGGCTCCCTACGAGCAGTACTTC. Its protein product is CASSVDPGAPYEQYF.

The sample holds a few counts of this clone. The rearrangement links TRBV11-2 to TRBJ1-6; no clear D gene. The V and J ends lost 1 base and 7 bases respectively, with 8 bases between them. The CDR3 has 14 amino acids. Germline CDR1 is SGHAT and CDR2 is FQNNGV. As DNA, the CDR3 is TGTGCCAGCAGCTTAGTAGGCCTCAATTCACCCCTCCACTTT. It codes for CASSLVGLNSPLHF.

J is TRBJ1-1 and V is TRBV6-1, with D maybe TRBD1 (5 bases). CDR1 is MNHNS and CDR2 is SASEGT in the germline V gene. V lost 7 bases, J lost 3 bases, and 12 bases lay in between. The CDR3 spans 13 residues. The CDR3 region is CASTRDGHTEAFF. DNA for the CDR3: TGTGCCAGCACCAGGGACGGACACACTGAAGCTTTCTTT.

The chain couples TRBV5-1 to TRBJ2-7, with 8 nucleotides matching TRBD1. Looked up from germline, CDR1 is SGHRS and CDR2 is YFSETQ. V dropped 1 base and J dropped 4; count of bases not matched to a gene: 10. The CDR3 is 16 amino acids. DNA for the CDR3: TGCGCCAGCAGCTTGCTCCCCGGGACAGGATTATACGAGCAGTACTTC. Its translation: CASSLLPGTGLYEQYF. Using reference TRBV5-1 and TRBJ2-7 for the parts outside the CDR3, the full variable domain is KAGVTQTPRYLIKTRGQQVTLSCSPISGHRSVSWYQQTPGQGLQFLFEYFSETQRNKGNFPGRFSGRQFSNSRSEMNVSTLELGDSALYLCASSLLPGTGLYEQYFGPGTRLTVT.

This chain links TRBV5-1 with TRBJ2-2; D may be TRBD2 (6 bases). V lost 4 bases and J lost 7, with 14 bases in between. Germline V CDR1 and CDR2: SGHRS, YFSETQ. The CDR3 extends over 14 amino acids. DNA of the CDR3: TGCGCCAGCAGCAACGGTCCGGGGGACGGGGAGCTGTTTTTT. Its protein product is CASSNGPGDGELFF.

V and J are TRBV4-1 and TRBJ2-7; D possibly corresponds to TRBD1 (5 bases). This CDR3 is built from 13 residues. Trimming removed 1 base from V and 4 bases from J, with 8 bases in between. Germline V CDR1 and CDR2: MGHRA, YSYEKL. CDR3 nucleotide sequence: TGCGCCAGCAGCCAAGTGCAGGGTTACGAGCAGTACTTC. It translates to CASSQVQGYEQYF.

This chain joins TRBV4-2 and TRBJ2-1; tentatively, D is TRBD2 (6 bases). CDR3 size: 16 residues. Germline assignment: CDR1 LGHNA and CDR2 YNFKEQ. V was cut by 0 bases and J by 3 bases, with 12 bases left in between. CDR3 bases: TGTGCCAGCAGCCAAGATCTGGGGGGTTACTACAATGAGCAGTTCTTC. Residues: CASSQDLGGYYNEQFF.

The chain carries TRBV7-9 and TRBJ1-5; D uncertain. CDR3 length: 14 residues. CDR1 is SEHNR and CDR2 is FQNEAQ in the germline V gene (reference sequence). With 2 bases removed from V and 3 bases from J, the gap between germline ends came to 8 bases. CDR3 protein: CASSLYGNNQPQHF. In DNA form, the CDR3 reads TGTGCCAGCAGCTTATACGGTAACAATCAGCCCCAGCATTTT.

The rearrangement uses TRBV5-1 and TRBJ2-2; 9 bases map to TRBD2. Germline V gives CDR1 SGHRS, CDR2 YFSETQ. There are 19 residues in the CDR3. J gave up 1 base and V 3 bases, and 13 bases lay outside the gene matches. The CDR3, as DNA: TGCGCCAGCAGCTCGGGACTGAGCAGCGGGGGGCAGAACACCGGGGAGCTGTTTTTT. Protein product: CASSSGLSSGGQNTGELFF.